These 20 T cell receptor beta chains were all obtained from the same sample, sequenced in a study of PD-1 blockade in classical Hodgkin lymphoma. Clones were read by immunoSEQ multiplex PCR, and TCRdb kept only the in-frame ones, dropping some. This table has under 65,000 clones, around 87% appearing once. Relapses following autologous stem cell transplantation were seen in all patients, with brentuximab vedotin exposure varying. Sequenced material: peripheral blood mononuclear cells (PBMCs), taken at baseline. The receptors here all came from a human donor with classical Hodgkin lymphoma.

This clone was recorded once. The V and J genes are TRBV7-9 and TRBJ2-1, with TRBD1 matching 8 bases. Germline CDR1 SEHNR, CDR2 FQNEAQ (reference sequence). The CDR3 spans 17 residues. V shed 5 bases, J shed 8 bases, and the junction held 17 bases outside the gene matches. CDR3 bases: TGTGCCAGCAGCCCCAGGGACAGGTTACGGCTCACCTATGAGCAGTTCTTC. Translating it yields CASSPRDRLRLTYEQFF.

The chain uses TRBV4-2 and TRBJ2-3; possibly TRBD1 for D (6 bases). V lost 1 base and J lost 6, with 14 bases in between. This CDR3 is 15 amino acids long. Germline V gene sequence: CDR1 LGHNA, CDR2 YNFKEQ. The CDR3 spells CASSQVGALGDTQYF. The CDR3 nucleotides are TGTGCCAGCAGCCAAGTGGGGGCCCTAGGGGATACGCAGTATTTT.

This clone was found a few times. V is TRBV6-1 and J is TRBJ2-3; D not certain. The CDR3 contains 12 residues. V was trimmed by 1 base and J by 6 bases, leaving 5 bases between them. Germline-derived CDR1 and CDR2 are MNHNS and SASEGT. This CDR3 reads CASSEVSDTQYF. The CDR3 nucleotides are TGTGCCAGCAGTGAAGTTTCTGATACGCAGTATTTT.

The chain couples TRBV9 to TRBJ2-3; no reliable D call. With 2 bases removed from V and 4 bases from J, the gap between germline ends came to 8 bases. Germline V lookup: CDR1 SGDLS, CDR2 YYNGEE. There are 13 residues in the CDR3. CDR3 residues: CASSVSGSDTQYF. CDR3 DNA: TGTGCCAGCAGCGTTTCGGGTTCAGATACGCAGTATTTT.

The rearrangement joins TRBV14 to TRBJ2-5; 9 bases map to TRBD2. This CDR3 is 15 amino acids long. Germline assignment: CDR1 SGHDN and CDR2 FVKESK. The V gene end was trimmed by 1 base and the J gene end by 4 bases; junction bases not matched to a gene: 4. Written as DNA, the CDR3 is TGTGCCAGCAGCCAAGGCGGGGGGGCAGCAGAGACCCAGTACTTC. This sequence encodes CASSQGGGAAETQYF.

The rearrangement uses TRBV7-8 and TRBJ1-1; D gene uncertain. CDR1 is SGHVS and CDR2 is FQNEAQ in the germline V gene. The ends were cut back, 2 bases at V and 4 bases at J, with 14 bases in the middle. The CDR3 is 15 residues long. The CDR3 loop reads CASSLLASGATEAFF. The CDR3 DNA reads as TGTGCCAGCAGCTTATTGGCTTCTGGAGCCACTGAAGCTTTCTTT.

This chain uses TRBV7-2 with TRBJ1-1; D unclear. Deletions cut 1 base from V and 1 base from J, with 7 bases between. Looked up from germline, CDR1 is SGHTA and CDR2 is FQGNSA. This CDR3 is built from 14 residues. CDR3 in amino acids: CASSLEWGNTEAFF. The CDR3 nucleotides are TGTGCCAGCAGCTTAGAATGGGGGAACACTGAAGCTTTCTTT.

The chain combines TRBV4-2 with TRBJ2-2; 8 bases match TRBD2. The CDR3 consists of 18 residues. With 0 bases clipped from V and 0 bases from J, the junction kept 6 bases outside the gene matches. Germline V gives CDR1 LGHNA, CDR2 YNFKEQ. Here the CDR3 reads CASSQDGRGQSNTGELFF. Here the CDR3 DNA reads TGTGCCAGCAGCCAAGACGGGAGGGGCCAATCGAACACCGGGGAGCTGTTTTTT.

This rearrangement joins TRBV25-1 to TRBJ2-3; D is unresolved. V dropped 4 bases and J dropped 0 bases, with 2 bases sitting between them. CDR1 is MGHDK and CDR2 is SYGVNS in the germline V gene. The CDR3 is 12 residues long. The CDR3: CASSVSTDTQYF. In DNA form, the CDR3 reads TGTGCCAGCAGTGTGAGCACAGATACGCAGTATTTT.

CDR3 DNA sequence: TGTGCCAGCAGCTCACAGCCTTCCCACACCGATGAGCAGTTCTTC. This translates into CASSSQPSHTDEQFF. This chain links TRBV9 with TRBJ2-1; D is unclear. Germline values: CDR1 SGDLS, CDR2 YYNGEE. Trimming took 4 bases from V and 8 from J, leaving 19 bases between them. The length of the CDR3 is 15 residues.

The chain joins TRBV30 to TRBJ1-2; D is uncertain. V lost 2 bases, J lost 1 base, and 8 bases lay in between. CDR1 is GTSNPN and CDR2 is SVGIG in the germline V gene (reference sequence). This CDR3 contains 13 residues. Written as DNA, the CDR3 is TGTGCCTGGAGTTACTCATATAACTATGGCTACACCTTC. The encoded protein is CAWSYSYNYGYTF.

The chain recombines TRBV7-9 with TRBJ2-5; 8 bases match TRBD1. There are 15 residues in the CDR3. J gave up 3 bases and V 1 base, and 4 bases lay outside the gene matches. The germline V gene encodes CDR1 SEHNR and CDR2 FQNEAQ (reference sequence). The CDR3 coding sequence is TGTGCCAGCAGCTTAGGGGAACAGGGGGAAGAGACCCAGTACTTC. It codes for CASSLGEQGEETQYF.

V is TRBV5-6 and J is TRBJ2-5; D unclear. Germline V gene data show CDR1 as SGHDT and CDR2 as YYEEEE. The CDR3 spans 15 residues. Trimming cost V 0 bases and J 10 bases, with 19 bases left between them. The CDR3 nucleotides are TGTGCCAGCAGCTTGGCCAAGCTACAGATAAGAGACCAGTACTTC. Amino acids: CASSLAKLQIRDQYF.

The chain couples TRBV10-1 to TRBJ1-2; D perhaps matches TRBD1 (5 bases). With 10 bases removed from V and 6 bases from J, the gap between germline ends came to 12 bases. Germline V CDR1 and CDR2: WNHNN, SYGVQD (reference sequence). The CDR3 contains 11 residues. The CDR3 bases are TGCGCCACCCAGGGCGACGATGGCTACACCTTC. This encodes CATQGDDGYTF.

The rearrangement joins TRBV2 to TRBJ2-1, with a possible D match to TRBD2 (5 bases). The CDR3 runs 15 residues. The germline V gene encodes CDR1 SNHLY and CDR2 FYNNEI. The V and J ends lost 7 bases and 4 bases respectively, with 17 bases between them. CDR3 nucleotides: TGTGCCAGCATTTTTACGGGGAAGGTATACAATGAGCAGTTCTTC. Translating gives CASIFTGKVYNEQFF.

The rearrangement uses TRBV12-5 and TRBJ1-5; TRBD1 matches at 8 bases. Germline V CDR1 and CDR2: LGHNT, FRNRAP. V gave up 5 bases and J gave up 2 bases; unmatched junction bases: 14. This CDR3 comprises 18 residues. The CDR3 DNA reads TGTGCTAGTGGTCCGATCCCAGTTGGACAGGGCGGCAATCAGCCCCAGCATTTT. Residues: CASGPIPVGQGGNQPQHF.

CDR3 sequence: CASSLARLRGYTF. DNA for the CDR3: TGTGCCAGCAGCTTAGCGCGGTTGAGGGGCTACACCTTC. The gene calls are TRBV7-8 and TRBJ1-2; D is undetermined. Trimming left V 0 bases short and J 8 bases short, with 10 bases between. The CDR3 is 13 residues long. Germline values: CDR1 SGHVS, CDR2 FQNEAQ.

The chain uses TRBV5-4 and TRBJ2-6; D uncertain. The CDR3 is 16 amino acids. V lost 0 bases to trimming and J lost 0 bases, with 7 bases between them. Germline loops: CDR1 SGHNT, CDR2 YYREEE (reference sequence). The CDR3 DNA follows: TGTGCCAGCAGCTTGGTCAGAGACTCTGGGGCCAACGTCCTGACTTTC. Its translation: CASSLVRDSGANVLTF.

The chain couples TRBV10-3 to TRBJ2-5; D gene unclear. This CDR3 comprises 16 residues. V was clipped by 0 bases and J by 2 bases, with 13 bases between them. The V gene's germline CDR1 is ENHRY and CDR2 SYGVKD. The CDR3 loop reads CAISESVARAQETQYF. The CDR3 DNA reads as TGTGCCATCAGTGAGTCGGTTGCTAGGGCTCAAGAGACCCAGTACTTC.

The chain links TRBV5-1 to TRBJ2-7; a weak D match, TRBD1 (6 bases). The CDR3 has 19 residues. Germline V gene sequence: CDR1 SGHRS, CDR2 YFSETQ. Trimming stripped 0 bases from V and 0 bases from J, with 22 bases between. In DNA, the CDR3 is TGCGCCAGCAGCTTGGGCATGACAGGTAGGAAAGGTTACTCCTACGAGCAGTACTTC. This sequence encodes CASSLGMTGRKGYSYEQYF.